This T cell receptor (beta chain) originates from a study of blood T cells in healthy people across ages. A second roughly 7 to 12 cycle PCR used barcoded and J-beta primers. TCRdb reprocessed the 5' RACE reads via MiXCR and lists one record per CDR3 protein. Here the sample spans about 640,000 distinct CDR3 sequences, roughly three fifths being singletons. Notes on this clonotype: Its antigen is still unknown.

Study results and limitations: PBMC samples, being unsorted, prevented any conclusive comparison of naive and antigen-experienced cells.

CDR3 length: 16 amino acids. Germline V lookup: CDR1 SGHTA, CDR2 FQGNSA. V dropped 1 base and J dropped 1 base, with 13 bases sitting between them. The chain joins TRBV7-2 to TRBJ1-1; a possible D gene is TRBD1 (6 bases). Material for sequencing was blood. This clonotype was sampled from a man in his fifties or sixties in good health. CDR3 DNA: TGTGCCAGCAGCTTAGTTGGGGGCGGCCAGAACACTGAAGCTTTCTTT. This codes for CASSLVGGGQNTEAFF.